This section outlines one T cell receptor (beta chain) sequence together with its context. The source of the sample is a study of Ad26.COV2.S vaccination and SARS-CoV-2 variants. Specified treatment: some 20 received Ad26.COV2.S at low or high dose, single or two shots; 5 received placebo; per-sample allocation not given. At day 63 after the first vaccine or placebo injection, samples were drawn. Germline-derived CDR1 and CDR2 are MGHDK and SYGVNS. This CDR3 region has 15 residues. Germline trimming cut 3 bases from V and 3 bases from J; bases unmatched to any gene: 3. Measured with immunoSEQ multiplex PCR; TCRdb has only the in-frame clones, and not every one. The sample includes about half a million clones, 80% to 90% seen only once; the top ten take over 1.5%.

The clonotype originates from a person aged 18-65 years who received the Ad26.COV2.S COVID-19 vaccine or a placebo. This rearrangement joins TRBV25-1 to TRBJ1-3; 9 bases are shared with TRBD1. Sequencing used peripheral blood, obtained in a trial of Ad26.COV2.S vaccine versus placebo. The CDR3 sequence: CASSDPTGGGNTIYF. The DNA for the CDR3 is TGTGCCAGCAGTGACCCGACAGGGGGTGGAAACACCATATATTTT.